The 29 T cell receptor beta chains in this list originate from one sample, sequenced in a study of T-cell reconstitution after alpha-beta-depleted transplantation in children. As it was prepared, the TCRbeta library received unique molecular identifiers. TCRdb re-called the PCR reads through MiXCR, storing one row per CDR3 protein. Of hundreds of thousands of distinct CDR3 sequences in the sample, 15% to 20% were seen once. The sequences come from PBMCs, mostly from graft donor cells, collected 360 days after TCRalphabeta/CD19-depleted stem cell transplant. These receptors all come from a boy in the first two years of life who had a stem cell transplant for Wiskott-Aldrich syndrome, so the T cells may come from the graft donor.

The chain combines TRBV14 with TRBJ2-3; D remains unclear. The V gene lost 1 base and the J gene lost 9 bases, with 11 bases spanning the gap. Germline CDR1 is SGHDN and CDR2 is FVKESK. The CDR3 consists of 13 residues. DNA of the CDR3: TGTGCCAGCAGCCAAGGTATGCGGCGAACGCAGTATTTT. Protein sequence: CASSQGMRRTQYF.

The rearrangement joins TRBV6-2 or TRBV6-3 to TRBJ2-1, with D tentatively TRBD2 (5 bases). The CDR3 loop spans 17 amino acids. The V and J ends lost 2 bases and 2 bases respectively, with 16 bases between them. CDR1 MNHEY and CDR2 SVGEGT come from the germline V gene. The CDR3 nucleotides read TGTGCCAGCAGTTACCAACCTAGTAGCGCGACCTACAATGAGCAGTTCTTC. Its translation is CASSYQPSSATYNEQFF.

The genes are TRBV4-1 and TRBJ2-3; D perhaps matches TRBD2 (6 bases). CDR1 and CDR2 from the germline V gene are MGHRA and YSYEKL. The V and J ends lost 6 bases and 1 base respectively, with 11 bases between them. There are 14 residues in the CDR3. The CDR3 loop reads CASRGGSGTDTQYF. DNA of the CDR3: TGCGCCAGCAGGGGGGGTTCGGGCACAGATACGCAGTATTTT.

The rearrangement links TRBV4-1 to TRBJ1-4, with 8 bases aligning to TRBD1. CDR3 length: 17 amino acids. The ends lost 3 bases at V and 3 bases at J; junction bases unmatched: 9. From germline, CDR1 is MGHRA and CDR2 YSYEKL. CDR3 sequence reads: CASSHPNRTGPNEKLFF. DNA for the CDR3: TGCGCCAGCAGCCACCCCAACCGGACAGGGCCTAATGAAAAACTGTTTTTT.

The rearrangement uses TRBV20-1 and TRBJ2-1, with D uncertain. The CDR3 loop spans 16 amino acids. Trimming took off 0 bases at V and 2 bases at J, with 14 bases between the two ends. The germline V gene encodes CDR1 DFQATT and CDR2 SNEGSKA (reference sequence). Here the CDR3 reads CSARDFSSHTYNEQFF. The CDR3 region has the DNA TGCAGTGCTAGAGATTTTAGCTCTCACACCTACAATGAGCAGTTCTTC.

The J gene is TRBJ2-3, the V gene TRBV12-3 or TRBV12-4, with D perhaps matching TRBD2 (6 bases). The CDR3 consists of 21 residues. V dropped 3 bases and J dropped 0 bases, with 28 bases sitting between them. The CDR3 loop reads CASSFFTIPSETVVSTDTQYF. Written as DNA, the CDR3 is TGTGCCAGCAGTTTTTTTACTATCCCTAGCGAGACAGTGGTGAGCACAGATACGCAGTATTTT.

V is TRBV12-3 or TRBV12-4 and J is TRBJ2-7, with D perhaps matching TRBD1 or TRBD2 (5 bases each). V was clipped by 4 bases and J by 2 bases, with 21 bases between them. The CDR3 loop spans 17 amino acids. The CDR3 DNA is TGTGCCAGCAGTTCCCTCTCCGGGACCGGCTCTACCTACGAGCAGTACTTC. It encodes CASSSLSGTGSTYEQYF.

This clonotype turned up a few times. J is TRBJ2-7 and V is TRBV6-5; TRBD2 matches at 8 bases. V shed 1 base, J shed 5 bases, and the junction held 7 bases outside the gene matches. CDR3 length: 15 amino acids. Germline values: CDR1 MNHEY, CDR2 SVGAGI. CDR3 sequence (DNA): TGTGCCAGCAGTTACTGGGCGGGGGGCCCCCACGAGCAGTACTTC. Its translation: CASSYWAGGPHEQYF.

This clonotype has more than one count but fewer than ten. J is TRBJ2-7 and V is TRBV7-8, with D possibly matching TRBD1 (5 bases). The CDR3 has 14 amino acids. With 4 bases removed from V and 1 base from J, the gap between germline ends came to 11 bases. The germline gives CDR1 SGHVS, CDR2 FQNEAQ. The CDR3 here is CASSSRTLSYEQYF. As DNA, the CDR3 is TGTGCCAGCAGCTCTCGGACACTTTCCTACGAGCAGTACTTC.

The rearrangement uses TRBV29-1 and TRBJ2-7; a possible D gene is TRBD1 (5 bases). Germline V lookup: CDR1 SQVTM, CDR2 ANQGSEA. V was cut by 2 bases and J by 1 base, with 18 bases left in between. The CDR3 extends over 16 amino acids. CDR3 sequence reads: CSVEYPISKGSYEQYF. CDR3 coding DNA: TGCAGCGTTGAATACCCGATAAGCAAGGGGTCCTACGAGCAGTACTTC.

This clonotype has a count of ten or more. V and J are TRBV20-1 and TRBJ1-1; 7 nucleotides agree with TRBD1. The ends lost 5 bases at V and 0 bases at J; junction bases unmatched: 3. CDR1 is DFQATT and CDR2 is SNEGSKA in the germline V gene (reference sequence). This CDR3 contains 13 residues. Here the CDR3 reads CSAPGQLNTEAFF. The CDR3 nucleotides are TGCAGTGCTCCGGGACAGTTGAACACTGAAGCTTTCTTT.

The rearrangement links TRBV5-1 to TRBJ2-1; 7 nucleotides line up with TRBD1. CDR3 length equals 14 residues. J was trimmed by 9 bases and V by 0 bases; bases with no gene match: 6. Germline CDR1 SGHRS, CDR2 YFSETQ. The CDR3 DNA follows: TGCGCCAGCAGCTTGGACGGACAGGTGGGTGAGCAGTTCTTC. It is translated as CASSLDGQVGEQFF.

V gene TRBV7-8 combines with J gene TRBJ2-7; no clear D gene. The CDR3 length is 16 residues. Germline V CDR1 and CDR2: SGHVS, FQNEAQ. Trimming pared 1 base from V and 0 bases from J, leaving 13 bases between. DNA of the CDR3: TGTGCCAGCAGCTTAGGGCCAGGCCTGAGCTCCTACGAGCAGTACTTC. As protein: CASSLGPGLSSYEQYF.

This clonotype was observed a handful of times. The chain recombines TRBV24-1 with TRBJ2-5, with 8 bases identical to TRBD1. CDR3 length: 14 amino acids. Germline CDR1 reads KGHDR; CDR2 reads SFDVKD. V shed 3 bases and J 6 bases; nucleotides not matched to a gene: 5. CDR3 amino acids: CATSDPDRGKTQYF. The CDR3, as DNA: TGTGCCACCAGTGATCCAGACAGGGGAAAGACCCAGTACTTC.

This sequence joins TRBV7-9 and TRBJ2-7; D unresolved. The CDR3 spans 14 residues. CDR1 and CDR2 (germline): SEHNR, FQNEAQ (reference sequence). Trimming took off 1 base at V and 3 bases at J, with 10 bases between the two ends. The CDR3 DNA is TGTGCCAGCAGCTTAGGGGCTCCTTACTACGAGCAGTACTTC. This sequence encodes CASSLGAPYYEQYF.

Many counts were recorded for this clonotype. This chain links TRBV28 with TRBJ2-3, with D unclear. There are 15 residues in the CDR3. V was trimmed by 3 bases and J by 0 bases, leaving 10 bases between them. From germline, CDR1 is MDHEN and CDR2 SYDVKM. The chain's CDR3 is CASSFSGSSTDTQYF. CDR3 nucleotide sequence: TGTGCCAGCAGTTTCTCTGGGTCCAGCACAGATACGCAGTATTTT.

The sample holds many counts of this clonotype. In DNA form, the CDR3 reads TGTGCCAGCAGCGAACGGGAGACCCAGTACTTC. It encodes CASSERETQYF. J is TRBJ2-5 and V is TRBV12-3 or TRBV12-4; no clear D. This CDR3 is built from 11 residues. Trimming removed 6 bases from V and 5 bases from J, with 7 bases in between.

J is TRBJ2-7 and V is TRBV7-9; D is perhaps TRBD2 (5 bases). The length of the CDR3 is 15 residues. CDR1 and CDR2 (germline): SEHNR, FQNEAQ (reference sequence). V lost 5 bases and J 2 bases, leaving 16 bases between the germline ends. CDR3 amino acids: CASSARGLEPYEQYF. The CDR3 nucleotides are TGTGCCAGCAGCGCACGAGGGCTGGAGCCCTACGAGCAGTACTTC.

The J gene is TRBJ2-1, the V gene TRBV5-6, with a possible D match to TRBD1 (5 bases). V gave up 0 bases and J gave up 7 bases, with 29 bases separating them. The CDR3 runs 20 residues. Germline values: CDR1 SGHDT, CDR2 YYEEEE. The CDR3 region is CASSLATLARVGRQVNEQFF. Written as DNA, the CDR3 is TGTGCCAGCAGCTTGGCGACCTTGGCCAGGGTAGGTCGACAAGTTAATGAGCAGTTCTTC.

This chain's CDR3 is CSVGDEPNEKLFF. For the CDR3, the DNA is TGCAGCGTTGGGGACGAGCCCAATGAAAAACTGTTTTTT. J is TRBJ1-4 and V is TRBV29-1; maybe TRBD1 (5 bases). Germline CDR1 and CDR2: SQVTM and ANQGSEA. CDR3 length equals 13 residues. V gave up 4 bases and J gave up 5 bases, with 11 bases separating them.

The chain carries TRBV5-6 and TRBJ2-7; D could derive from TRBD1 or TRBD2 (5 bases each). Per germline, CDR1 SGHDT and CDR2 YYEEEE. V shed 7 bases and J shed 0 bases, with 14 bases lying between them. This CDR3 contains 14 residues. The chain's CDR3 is CASGTGTLSYEQYF. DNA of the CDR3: TGTGCCAGCGGCACCGGGACCCTCTCCTACGAGCAGTACTTC.

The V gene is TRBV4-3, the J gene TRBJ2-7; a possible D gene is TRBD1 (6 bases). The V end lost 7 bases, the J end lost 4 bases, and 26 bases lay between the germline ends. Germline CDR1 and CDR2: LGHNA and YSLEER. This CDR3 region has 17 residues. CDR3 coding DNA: TGCGCCAGCAAGAGAAGAATACCGGGACACGGAGAATACGAGCAGTACTTC. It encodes CASKRRIPGHGEYEQYF.

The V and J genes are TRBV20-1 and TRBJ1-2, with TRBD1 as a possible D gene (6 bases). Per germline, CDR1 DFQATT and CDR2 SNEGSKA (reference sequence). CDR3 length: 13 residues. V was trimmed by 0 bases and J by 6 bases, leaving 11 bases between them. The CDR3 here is CSAREGARDGYTF. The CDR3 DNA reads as TGCAGTGCTAGAGAGGGGGCCAGGGATGGCTACACCTTC.

In nucleotides, the CDR3 is TGTGCCAGCACCCGGAAGGCCCGAGGTGCCACCATATATTTT. Protein product: CASTRKARGATIYF. The chain combines TRBV3-1 with TRBJ1-3; D remains unclear. CDR1 and CDR2 from the germline V gene are LGHDT and YNNKEL (reference sequence). The CDR3 sequence is 14 residues long. Deletions cut 7 bases from V and 9 bases from J, with 19 bases between.

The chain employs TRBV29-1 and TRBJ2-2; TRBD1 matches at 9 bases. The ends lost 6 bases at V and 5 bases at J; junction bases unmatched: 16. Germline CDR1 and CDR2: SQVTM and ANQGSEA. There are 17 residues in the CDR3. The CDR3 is CSVLQARGQGGTGELFF. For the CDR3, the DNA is TGCAGCGTCCTGCAAGCTCGGGGACAGGGTGGGACCGGGGAGCTGTTTTTT.

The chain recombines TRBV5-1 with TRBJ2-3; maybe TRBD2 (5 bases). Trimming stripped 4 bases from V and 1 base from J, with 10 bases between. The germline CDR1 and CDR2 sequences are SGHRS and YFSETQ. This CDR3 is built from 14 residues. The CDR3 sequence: CASSGSGGTDTQYF. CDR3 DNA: TGCGCCAGCAGCGGAAGCGGAGGCACAGATACGCAGTATTTT.

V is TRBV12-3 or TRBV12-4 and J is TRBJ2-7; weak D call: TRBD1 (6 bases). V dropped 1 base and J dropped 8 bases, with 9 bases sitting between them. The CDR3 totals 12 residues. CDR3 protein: CASSLETGKQYF. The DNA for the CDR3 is TGTGCCAGCAGTTTAGAAACAGGGAAGCAGTACTTC.

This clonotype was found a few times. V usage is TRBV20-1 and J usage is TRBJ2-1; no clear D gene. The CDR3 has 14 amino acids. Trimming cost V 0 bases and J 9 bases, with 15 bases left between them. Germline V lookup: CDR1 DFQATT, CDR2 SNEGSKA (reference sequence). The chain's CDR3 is CSARDTQYSGEQFF. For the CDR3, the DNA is TGCAGTGCTAGAGATACCCAATACAGTGGTGAGCAGTTCTTC.

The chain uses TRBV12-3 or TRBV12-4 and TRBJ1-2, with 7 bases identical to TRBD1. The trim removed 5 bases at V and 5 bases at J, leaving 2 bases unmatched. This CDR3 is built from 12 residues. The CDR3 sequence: CASSTGAYGYTF. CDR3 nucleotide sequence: TGTGCCAGCAGTACAGGGGCTTATGGCTACACCTTC.